One sample yielded the 10 T cell receptor beta chains listed below, sequenced in a study of blood T cells in healthy people across ages. A sample-barcoded 5' primer and a J-beta primer mix were used in a second PCR of about 7 to 12 cycles. TCRdb passed the 5' RACE reads through MiXCR, listing each CDR3 protein once. The table includes some 900,000 distinct CDR3 sequences, roughly 50% detected once. The sample taken for sequencing was blood. The receptor set was obtained from a man aged 25 to 40 in good health.

This clonotype was seen ten or more times. The chain joins TRBV28 to TRBJ2-1; 10 nucleotides align to TRBD2. Germline CDR1 is MDHEN and CDR2 is SYDVKM. The length of the CDR3 is 16 residues. With 5 bases clipped from V and 2 bases from J, the junction kept 6 bases outside the gene matches. CDR3: CASSLGGTSAYNEQFF. The CDR3 DNA reads TGTGCCAGCAGTCTAGGGGGGACTAGCGCCTACAATGAGCAGTTCTTC.

This clonotype was seen just once. This chain joins TRBV27 and TRBJ2-7, with TRBD2 matching 9 bases. V shed 4 bases and J 4 bases; nucleotides not matched to a gene: 8. The CDR3 has 15 residues. Germline V gene data show CDR1 as MNHEY and CDR2 as SMNVEV (reference sequence). CDR3 region: CASSYAGGPPYEQYF. CDR3 DNA sequence: TGTGCCAGCAGTTATGCGGGAGGGCCCCCGTACGAGCAGTACTTC.

The rearrangement uses TRBV20-1 and TRBJ1-4; D remains ambiguous. This CDR3 has 15 residues. From germline, CDR1 is DFQATT and CDR2 SNEGSKA (reference sequence). Between the trimmed V and J ends, which lost 0 bases and 0 bases, there was a span of 8 bases. The CDR3: CSARDHQATNEKLFF. As DNA, the CDR3 is TGCAGTGCTAGAGATCACCAGGCAACTAATGAAAAACTGTTTTTT.

The CDR3 bases are TGTGCCAGCAGTTACGAGGGGGCGGCCTCCTACGAGCAGTACTTC. Translated: CASSYEGAASYEQYF. The chain is built from TRBV6-2 or TRBV6-3 and TRBJ2-7; TRBD1 agrees at 7 bases. The J segment lost 0 bases and the V segment lost 2 bases, leaving 4 bases of the junction unmatched. The CDR3 is 15 residues long. Germline loops: CDR1 MNHEY, CDR2 SVGEGT.

The CDR3 sequence is CASSRYSGGARDTQYF. The CDR3 nucleotides read TGTGCCAGCAGTCGTTACAGCGGGGGGGCGAGGGATACGCAGTATTTT. The genes are TRBV27 and TRBJ2-3, with 10 bases identical to TRBD2. Germline lookup yields CDR1 MNHEY and CDR2 SMNVEV (reference sequence). This CDR3 region has 16 residues. V lost 5 bases to trimming and J lost 6 bases; unmatched junction nucleotides: 11.

The chain has TRBV3-1 and TRBJ1-6; D not certain. Deletions cut 0 bases from V and 8 bases from J, with 8 bases between. CDR1 is LGHDT and CDR2 is YNNKEL in the germline V gene (reference sequence). This CDR3 is 14 amino acids long. As DNA, the CDR3 is TGTGCCAGCAGCCAAGATGGGCAGGATTCACCCCTCCACTTT. It translates to CASSQDGQDSPLHF.

Details on this clonotype: Germline and junction disagree at one end, which may indicate a read error. The chain combines TRBV6-1 with TRBJ1-1, with unresolved D. The CDR3 is 15 amino acids. Germline CDR1 is MNHNS and CDR2 is SASEGT. The CDR3 DNA follows: TGTGTCAGCACTCCGAGAGAGAGTTTGAACACTGAAGCTTTCTTT. Protein: CVSTPRESLNTEAFF.

The chain recombines TRBV29-1 with TRBJ2-1; 7 bases align to TRBD1. The CDR3 is 16 residues long. V gave up 6 bases and J gave up 4 bases; unmatched junction bases: 15. Germline CDR1 SQVTM, CDR2 ANQGSEA. CDR3 in DNA: TGCAGCGTAATATCCGGGACAGATAATAGATACAATGAGCAGTTCTTC. It codes for CSVISGTDNRYNEQFF.

The gene calls are TRBV29-1 and TRBJ2-7, with 9 bases identical to TRBD1. Trimming removed 5 bases from V and 6 bases from J; junction bases left unmatched: 8. This CDR3 is built from 13 residues. In germline, CDR1 is SQVTM, CDR2 ANQGSEA. CDR3 residues: CSVSGQGSIEQYF. The CDR3 region has the DNA TGCAGCGTTTCAGGACAGGGGTCTATCGAGCAGTACTTC.

The DNA of the CDR3 is TGTGCCAGCAGCGGACCGACCGAGACCTACGAGCAGTACTTC. As protein: CASSGPTETYEQYF. The V call is TRBV11-1, the J call TRBJ2-7; D is unresolved. V lost 5 bases and J 2 bases, leaving 13 bases between the germline ends. CDR1 is SGHAT and CDR2 is FQDESV in the germline V gene (reference sequence). The CDR3 has 14 amino acids. The full variable domain, in which reference TRBV11-1 and TRBJ2-7 provide the parts outside the CDR3, is EAEVAQSPRYKITEKSQAVAFWCDPISGHATLYWYRQILGQGPELLVQFQDESVVDDSQLPKDRFSAERLKGVDSTLKIQPAELGDSAMYLCASSGPTETYEQYFGPGTRLTVT.